These T cell receptor beta chains were read from a single sample in a study of spatial heterogeneity in lung cancer. One entry per CDR3 protein results from TCRdb running MiXCR on the 5' RACE reads. The sample lists fewer than 45,000 distinct CDR3 sequences; over 9.5% were seen once. Material: PBMCs, obtained at follow-up. These receptors all stem from a female donor with early-stage non-small cell lung cancer. Each CDR3 is given with its conserved first and last residue. A D gene is named only where the DNA matches it firmly. Size is stated for part of the rows, as once, few or many counts, or as a class when the clone is expanded.

TRBJ2-5	TRBV5-1	NA	many	TGCGCCAGCAGCTTACAGGCCGTTGGGGAGACCCAGTACTTC	CASSLQAVGETQYF
TRBJ1-1	TRBV15	TRBD1	few	TGTGCCACCAGCAGAGAGACAGGGCTCGAAGCTTTCTTT	CATSRETGLEAFF
TRBJ1-3	TRBV7-8	NA	medium-sized	TGTGCCAGCAGCTTAGGGACGAGCTCTGGAAACACCATATATTTT	CASSLGTSSGNTIYF
TRBJ1-4	TRBV4-1	NA	many	TGCGCCAGCAGCCAAGATCCCGTAGGACTCGGACGTGAAAAACTGTTTTTT	CASSQDPVGLGREKLFF
TRBJ2-7	TRBV20-1	NA	few	TGCAGTGCCGCTCTAGGGGCCTCCTACGAGCAGTACTTC	CSAALGASYEQYF
TRBJ1-3	TRBV7-2	NA	many	TGTGCCAGCAGCCGAGGGCTGGGCTCTGGAAACACCATATATTTT	CASSRGLGSGNTIYF
TRBJ2-2	TRBV5-1	NA	many	TGCGCCAGCACCAAAGGCCTGGGGACCGGGGAGCTGTTTTTT	CASTKGLGTGELFF
TRBJ1-2	TRBV2	NA	NA	TGTGCCAGCAGCAATTTACAGGGCTGGGGTGGCTACACCTTC	CASSNLQGWGGYTF
TRBJ1-2	TRBV20-1	NA	many	TGCAGTGCTAGAGATCAGGGAGTTGGCTACACCTTC	CSARDQGVGYTF
TRBJ2-2	TRBV5-4	NA	NA	TGTGCCAGCAGCTTGGCAGGGGCTAACACCGGGGAGCTGTTTTTT	CASSLAGANTGELFF
TRBJ1-1	TRBV7-8	NA	few	TGTGCCAGCAGCCAAACTCTACAGAACACTGAAGCTTTCTTT	CASSQTLQNTEAFF
TRBJ2-3	TRBV29-1	TRBD2	few	TGCAGCGTCCCCCCGGGGCGGGGGGGAACAGATACGCAGTATTTT	CSVPPGRGGTDTQYF
TRBJ1-5	TRBV7-8	NA	few	TGTGCCAGCAGCTTAGTGACGGGCCGGGACAATCAGCCCCAGCATTTT	CASSLVTGRDNQPQHF
TRBJ1-4	TRBV12-3/TRBV12-4	NA	many	TGTGCCAGTCGACGGCGGAGCAGCTTGGGAAAACTGTTTTTT	CASRRRSSLGKLFF
TRBJ1-4	TRBV28	NA	many	TGTGCCAGCAGTTTAGGCCAGGGGAACGAAAAACTGTTTTTT	CASSLGQGNEKLFF
TRBJ1-2	TRBV7-2	NA	many	TGTGCCAGCAGCTTCAACAAGAACTATGGCTACACCTTC	CASSFNKNYGYTF
TRBJ2-3	TRBV20-1	TRBD2	few	TGCAGTGCTAGTCCCGGGACTAGCGGCACAGATACGCAGTATTTT	CSASPGTSGTDTQYF
TRBJ1-1	TRBV6-5	TRBD1	many	TGTGCCAGCAGGCCCCAGGGGGGCATCACTGAAGCTTTCTTT	CASRPQGGITEAFF
TRBJ2-7	TRBV12-3/TRBV12-4	TRBD1	many	TGTGCCAGCAGCACAGGGGGCTACGAGCAGTACTTC	CASSTGGYEQYF
TRBJ2-7	TRBV12-3/TRBV12-4	TRBD1	NA	TGTGCCAGCAGCCGGGACAGGGGGCAGACCTACGAGCAGTACTTC	CASSRDRGQTYEQYF
TRBJ2-2	TRBV7-2	TRBD1	NA	TGTGCCAGCAGCCCGGGACAGGGTTACGGGGAGCTGTTTTTT	CASSPGQGYGELFF
TRBJ2-4	TRBV4-2	NA	NA	TGTGCCAGCAGCCAAGAACTAGCCAAAAACATTCAGTACTTC	CASSQELAKNIQYF
TRBJ2-1	TRBV12-3/TRBV12-4	NA	NA	TGTGCCAGCAGTTTAGCTCCAGAGGAGCAGTTCTTC	CASSLAPEEQFF
TRBJ2-2	TRBV20-1	TRBD2	many	TGCAGTGCTAGAGATGGGACTAGCGGGGACACCGGGGAGCTGTTTTTT	CSARDGTSGDTGELFF
TRBJ2-3	TRBV20-1	TRBD1	NA	TGCAGCGTACAGGGGGACACAGATACGCAGTATTTT	CSVQGDTDTQYF
TRBJ1-2	TRBV7-8	TRBD1	many	TGTGCCAGCAGCAGGACAGGGGAGCTGGACGGCTACACCTTC	CASSRTGELDGYTF
TRBJ2-1	TRBV29-1	NA	NA	TGCAGCGTGCCCCGGGGGGCTGGTGAGCAGTTCTTC	CSVPRGAGEQFF
TRBJ1-4	TRBV20-1	TRBD1	NA	TGCAGTGCTAGTGGACAGGGGCGAAAACTGTTTTTT	CSASGQGRKLFF
TRBJ1-3	TRBV3-1	NA	few	TGTGCCAGCAGCCAAGGGACACCAGGAAACACCATATATTTT	CASSQGTPGNTIYF
TRBJ1-5	TRBV7-8	NA	few	TGTGCCAGCAGCTTAGTGGTGGGCAGTCTCAATCAGCCCCAGCATTTT	CASSLVVGSLNQPQHF
TRBJ2-1	TRBV3-1	TRBD1	many	TGTGCCAGCAGCCCCAGACAGGGTAAAGATGAGCAGTTCTTC	CASSPRQGKDEQFF
TRBJ1-5	TRBV28	NA	NA	TGTGCCAGCAGGTTGGTTAGCAATCAGCCCCAGCATTTT	CASRLVSNQPQHF
TRBJ2-7	TRBV13	TRBD2	few	TGTGCCAGCAGCTTAGGTCTAGCGGGGGGAAGCGAGCAGTACTTC	CASSLGLAGGSEQYF
TRBJ1-2	TRBV27	NA	many	TGTGCCAGCTCATACGGGGGCCAGCCCTATGGCTACACCTTC	CASSYGGQPYGYTF
TRBJ2-2	TRBV30	NA	many	TGTGCCTGGAGTGTAGGTTCCGGGGAGCTGTTTTTT	CAWSVGSGELFF
TRBJ1-5	TRBV28	NA	NA	TGTGCCAGCGTTCCCCGCCGGGACATGAGGAATCAGCCCCAGCATTTT	CASVPRRDMRNQPQHF
TRBJ1-1	TRBV12-3/TRBV12-4	NA	many	TGTGCCAGCAACCATAGAAGGCGAGACGCTGAAGCTTTCTTT	CASNHRRRDAEAFF
TRBJ1-3	TRBV29-1	TRBD1	many	TGCAGCGTTGAAGACCCCCAGACAGGGAGTGGAAACACCATATATTTT	CSVEDPQTGSGNTIYF
TRBJ2-5	TRBV7-8	NA	many	TGTGCCAGCAGCTTAGCTGCGGAGACCCAGTACTTC	CASSLAAETQYF
TRBJ2-3	TRBV5-1	TRBD2	NA	TGCGCCAGCAGCTGGGCCGGGACTAGCGGGGGGTATACGCAGTATTTT	CASSWAGTSGGYTQYF